This TCR beta chain comes out of a study of blood T cell repertoires in COVID-19. In the original processing: The authors estimated nucleated cell counts from reference gene primer amplification. Clones were read by immunoSEQ multiplex PCR, and TCRdb kept only the in-frame ones, dropping some. V, J and clone size reflect that table, while D and trimming were determined from the DNA. The data hold approximately 320,000 clones, with under 90% observed a single time. From germline, CDR1 is SNHLY and CDR2 FYNNEI. The V and J ends lost 7 bases and 8 bases respectively, with 17 bases between them. The CDR3 runs 14 residues.

This chain uses TRBV2 with TRBJ1-4; a weak D match, TRBD1 (6 bases). Sequenced material: peripheral blood. This receptor was identified in a woman aged 25 to 39 with COVID-19, enrolled during active disease. The CDR3 DNA reads TGTGCCAGCAACCAACAGGGTTTACGAGAAAAACTGTTTTTT. It translates to CASNQQGLREKLFF.